The clone carrying this T cell receptor (beta chain) turned up a few times. The antigen is not known. Looked up from germline, CDR1 is MDHEN and CDR2 is SYDVKM. Trimming removed 9 bases from V and 3 bases from J, with 11 bases in between. The CDR3 has 12 amino acids. Molecular-barcoded quantitative 5'-RACE produced these TCR beta libraries. MiXCR was run by TCRdb on the 5' RACE reads, yielding one entry per CDR3 protein. The data show tens of thousands of distinct CDR3 sequences, with 7.9% seen just once and about 31% held by the top ten. The data were obtained in a study of CD8 T cells in ankylosing spondylitis. The study's findings and limits: Significant enrichment of disease-linked clones was reported in matched ankylosing spondylitis synovial fluid. In the blood and synovial fluid of reactive arthritis, some motif variants had been previously reported.

The J gene is TRBJ1-1, the V gene TRBV28; D possibly corresponds to TRBD1 (5 bases). The sequenced material came from blood. This sequence originates from a male donor with ankylosing spondylitis or in good health (not recorded which). For the CDR3, the DNA is TGTGCCAGTGTTGACAGTTACACTGAAGCTTTCTTT. The encoded protein is CASVDSYTEAFF.